The clone carrying this T cell receptor beta chain was seen repeatedly, ten times or more. This entry comes from a study of T cells in Graves' hyperthyroidism and ophthalmopathy. Study summary: Peripheral blood was obtained at initial diagnosis, preceding any treatment.

Trimming stripped 1 base from V and 4 bases from J, with 6 bases between. The CDR3 extends over 13 amino acids. The V gene's germline CDR1 is SGHTA and CDR2 FQGNSA. RNA transcripts provided the source from which TCR beta CDR3 regions were amplified. First-round RT-PCR targeting the TCR CDR3 was performed with the HTBI primer set. TCRdb reprocessed the multiplex PCR reads with MiXCR, giving one entry per CDR3 protein. The sample shows more than 350,000 distinct CDR3 sequences, about 15% of them seen only once. Calling Graves' hyperthyroidism stable meant ophthalmopathy did not progress within 18 months. Uncontrolled infection, other autoimmune disease, pregnancy or lactation excluded patients.

The chain links TRBV7-2 to TRBJ2-3, with no clear D. Sequenced: blood. This sequence was found in a woman between 25 and 40 years old with Graves' hyperthyroidism. This CDR3 reads CASSLVMADTQYF. The DNA for the CDR3 is TGTGCCAGCAGCTTAGTGATGGCAGATACGCAGTATTTT.